The 22 T cell receptor beta chains below all came from one sample that was sequenced in a study of technical replicates of blood from a few donors. Sequencing used immunoSEQ multiplex PCR; TCRdb keeps in-frame clones, though not all of them. The sample shows 66,000 or so clones, approximately 97% of them seen only once. Sequenced: T cells isolated from PBMCs. These receptor sequences come from a human donor in good health.

The chain combines TRBV4-1 with TRBJ2-1; 7 positions agree with TRBD2. Trimming cost V 0 bases and J 7 bases; bases outside gene matches: 3. This CDR3 comprises 14 residues. The germline V gene encodes CDR1 MGHRA and CDR2 YSYEKL. As DNA, the CDR3 is TGCGCCAGCAGCCAAGATGCCGGGGGGAATGAGCAGTTCTTC. Its protein is CASSQDAGGNEQFF.

The V and J genes are TRBV6-5 and TRBJ2-7, with TRBD1 identical over 9 bases. The CDR3 is 15 residues long. V was clipped by 0 bases and J by 2 bases; unmatched bases: 2. Germline V gives CDR1 MNHEY, CDR2 SVGAGI. CDR3 amino acids: CASSYSGQGPYEQYF. For the CDR3, the DNA is TGTGCCAGCAGTTACTCGGGACAGGGCCCCTACGAGCAGTACTTC.

The CDR3 reads CASSQLLGSETQYF. The CDR3 DNA reads as TGTGCCAGCAGCCAATTGCTAGGATCCGAGACCCAGTACTTC. The gene calls are TRBV5-4 and TRBJ2-5; D unclear. CDR1 is SGHNT, CDR2 YYREEE, per germline (reference sequence). CDR3 length: 14 residues. Between the trimmed V and J ends, which lost 4 bases and 5 bases, there was a span of 15 bases.

The chain couples TRBV9 to TRBJ2-1; possible D gene TRBD2, 7 bases. Between the trimmed V and J ends, which lost 6 bases and 7 bases, there was a span of 17 bases. The V gene's germline CDR1 is SGDLS and CDR2 YYNGEE. The CDR3 consists of 14 residues. CDR3 amino acids: CASKGGGDVNEQFF. DNA of the CDR3: TGTGCCAGCAAAGGAGGGGGGGACGTGAATGAGCAGTTCTTC. Full variable domain (missing parts from reference TRBV9 and TRBJ2-1): DSGVTQTPKHLITATGQRVTLRCSPRSGDLSVYWYQQSLDQGLQFLIQYYNGEERAKGNILERFSAQQFPDLHSELNLSSLELGDSALYFCASKGGGDVNEQFFGPGTRLTVL.

V gene TRBV6-1 combines with J gene TRBJ2-7; the match to TRBD2 covers 9 bases. CDR3 length: 15 residues. Germline values: CDR1 MNHNS, CDR2 SASEGT. The V and J ends lost 4 bases and 4 bases, in that order; junction bases with no gene match: 8. The CDR3 protein is CASSVGLAGTYEQYF. The CDR3 DNA reads as TGTGCCAGCAGTGTGGGACTAGCTGGGACTTACGAGCAGTACTTC.

The V call is TRBV5-6, the J call TRBJ1-6; 8 bases fit TRBD1. This CDR3 is 15 amino acids long. V lost 2 bases to trimming and J lost 9 bases; unmatched junction nucleotides: 7. Germline V gene data show CDR1 as SGHDT and CDR2 as YYEEEE. CDR3 protein: CASSLRTGSSSPLHF. CDR3 nucleotide sequence: TGTGCCAGCAGCTTAAGGACAGGGTCCTCTTCACCCCTCCACTTT.

The table lists this clone with a count of one. This chain uses TRBV12-5 with TRBJ1-1; D unresolved. V dropped 1 base and J dropped 3 bases, with 12 bases sitting between them. Germline V CDR1 and CDR2: LGHNT, FRNRAP. The CDR3 is made up of 15 amino acids. In DNA, the CDR3 is TGTGCTAGTGGTTTGGCCCTGAGCGGTCACACTGAAGCTTTCTTT. Translation: CASGLALSGHTEAFF.

The chain carries TRBV12-5 and TRBJ1-6; tentative D call: TRBD1 (6 bases). Trimming left V 5 bases short and J 2 bases short, with 19 bases between. CDR1 and CDR2 from the germline V gene are LGHNT and FRNRAP. There are 18 residues in the CDR3. In nucleotides, the CDR3 is TGTGCTAGTGGTACCCAAGGGGGGGGGTTCACCTATAATTCACCCCTCCACTTT. Translation gives CASGTQGGGFTYNSPLHF. The full variable domain, rest sourced from reference TRBV12-5 and TRBJ1-6, is DARVTQTPRHKVTEMGQEVTMRCQPILGHNTVFWYRQTMMQGLELLAYFRNRAPLDDSGMPKDRFSAEMPDATLATLKIQPSEPRDSAVYFCASGTQGGGFTYNSPLHFGNGTRLTVT.

The chain combines TRBV5-1 with TRBJ2-7; 7 bases fit TRBD1. Germline V gene sequence: CDR1 SGHRS, CDR2 YFSETQ. Trimming cost V 4 bases and J 1 base; bases outside gene matches: 11. The CDR3 covers 16 residues. The CDR3 DNA reads as TGCGCCAGCAGCGTAGACAGGTCAGGGGGTTCCTACGAGCAGTACTTC. It codes for CASSVDRSGGSYEQYF.

V usage is TRBV11-3 and J usage is TRBJ1-2; D perhaps matches TRBD1 (5 bases). V was shortened by 5 bases and J by 0 bases, with 13 bases between the two germline ends. The germline V gene encodes CDR1 SGHNT and CDR2 YENEEA. This CDR3 has 15 amino acids. CDR3 in DNA: TGTGCCAGCAGCGCGGGGGACTTAGCTAACTATGGCTACACCTTC. Translation: CASSAGDLANYGYTF.

This sequence joins TRBV7-9 and TRBJ1-2; the D is unclear. Per the germline V gene, CDR1 is SEHNR and CDR2 is FQNEAQ (reference sequence). V lost 1 base, J lost 4 bases, and 7 bases lay in between. CDR3 length: 13 residues. This CDR3 is CASSLETGYGYTF. In DNA form, the CDR3 reads TGTGCCAGCAGCTTAGAGACGGGCTATGGCTACACCTTC.

The chain links TRBV6-5 to TRBJ2-5, with TRBD2 matching 13 bases. Germline CDR1 and CDR2: MNHEY and SVGAGI. The CDR3 is made up of 15 amino acids. Trimming at V came to 4 bases and at J to 2 bases, leaving 1 base not matched to a gene. CDR3 nucleotides: TGTGCCAGCAGTTCGGGACTAGCGGGACAAGAGACCCAGTACTTC. This sequence encodes CASSSGLAGQETQYF.

J is TRBJ2-5 and V is TRBV28; no clear D gene. V was cut by 8 bases and J by 4 bases, with 11 bases left in between. The length of the CDR3 is 12 residues. Germline CDR1 reads MDHEN; CDR2 reads SYDVKM. CDR3 nucleotide sequence: TGTGCCAGCCAAGCTGGTCGAGAGACCCAGTACTTC. Translating it yields CASQAGRETQYF.

This clone was recorded once. Written as DNA, the CDR3 is TGCGCCAGCAGCTATCTACTAGTGCACACTAGCACAGATACGCAGTATTTT. Translated, it gives CASSYLLVHTSTDTQYF. The gene calls are TRBV5-1 and TRBJ2-3; perhaps TRBD2 as D (5 bases). V shed 3 bases and J shed 0 bases, with 17 bases lying between them. The CDR3 consists of 17 residues. Germline CDR1 SGHRS, CDR2 YFSETQ. Full variable domain (outside the CDR3, taken from reference TRBV5-1 and TRBJ2-3): KAGVTQTPRYLIKTRGQQVTLSCSPISGHRSVSWYQQTPGQGLQFLFEYFSETQRNKGNFPGRFSGRQFSNSRSEMNVSTLELGDSALYLCASSYLLVHTSTDTQYFGPGTRLTVL.

The rearrangement links TRBV27 to TRBJ2-7; 7 nucleotides match TRBD1. From germline, CDR1 is MNHEY and CDR2 SMNVEV (reference sequence). The trim removed 8 bases at V and 2 bases at J, leaving 6 bases unmatched. This CDR3 is built from 13 residues. The DNA of the CDR3 is TGTGCCAGCGGAAGACAGGGAACCTACGAGCAGTACTTC. It codes for CASGRQGTYEQYF.

The chain links TRBV5-4 to TRBJ2-2; no clear D. The CDR3 consists of 14 residues. The germline V gene has CDR1 SGHNT and CDR2 YYREEE (reference sequence). Trimming left V 1 base short and J 6 bases short, with 10 bases between. The CDR3 sequence: CASSLQMSAGELFF. DNA of the CDR3: TGTGCCAGCAGCTTGCAAATGAGCGCCGGGGAGCTGTTTTTT.

The chain has TRBV5-1 and TRBJ1-1; 7 nucleotides line up with TRBD1. There are 16 residues in the CDR3. Germline CDR1 reads SGHRS; CDR2 reads YFSETQ. The trim removed 9 bases at V and 0 bases at J, leaving 14 bases unmatched. CDR3 amino acids: CATITGVRVMNTEAFF. The CDR3 DNA reads TGCGCCACCATTACAGGGGTCAGGGTTATGAACACTGAAGCTTTCTTT.

The rearrangement joins TRBV18 to TRBJ1-1; TRBD1 matches 7 bases. Germline V lookup: CDR1 KGHSH, CDR2 LQKENI. The trim removed 3 bases at V and 1 base at J, leaving 11 bases unmatched. This CDR3 spans 17 amino acids. The CDR3: CASSPNAPGQKNTEAFF. CDR3 nucleotide sequence: TGTGCCAGCTCACCCAATGCTCCGGGACAGAAGAACACTGAAGCTTTCTTT.

The chain joins TRBV29-1 to TRBJ1-1; 7 bases line up with TRBD1. CDR3 length equals 14 residues. With V trimmed by 5 bases and J by 2 bases, 8 bases remained unmatched. Germline CDR1 and CDR2: SQVTM and ANQGSEA. The CDR3 loop reads CSVRRDRQNTEAFF. The CDR3 bases are TGCAGCGTTCGCCGGGACAGACAAAACACTGAAGCTTTCTTT.

The chain employs TRBV5-8 and TRBJ2-7; unclear D gene. The CDR3 has 12 amino acids. Germline CDR1 SGHTS, CDR2 YDEGEE. Trimming took 4 bases from V and 3 from J, leaving 8 bases between them. CDR3 region: CASSALFYEQYF. CDR3 bases: TGTGCCAGCAGCGCCCTATTCTACGAGCAGTACTTC.

J is TRBJ1-3 and V is TRBV4-2; 11 positions match TRBD1. The CDR3 contains 15 residues. Germline CDR1 reads LGHNA; CDR2 reads YNFKEQ. Trimming removed 3 bases from V and 3 bases from J; junction bases left unmatched: 1. The chain's CDR3 is CASSQDRGRGNTIYF. The CDR3 DNA follows: TGTGCCAGCAGCCAGGACAGGGGGCGTGGAAACACCATATATTTT.

The chain combines TRBV25-1 with TRBJ1-2, with TRBD1 matching 8 bases. CDR3 size: 15 residues. Germline lookup yields CDR1 MGHDK and CDR2 SYGVNS. Losses at the gene ends were 8 bases for V and 8 bases for J; bases not matched to a gene: 16. The CDR3 DNA is TGTGCCAGCGGACCCTCGCCCAGGGGGCCAGAAGGCTACACCTTC. This gives the protein CASGPSPRGPEGYTF.